These 21 T cell receptor beta chains originate from one sample sequenced in a study of cytomegalovirus exposure and HLA in healthy donors. Only in-frame clones appear in the TCRdb table, and some are missing; sequencing was by immunoSEQ multiplex PCR. The table records some 150,000 clones, roughly 90% of them present only once. The source material was PBMCs. These receptors came from a man in his late teens or twenties in good health and CMV-seropositive.

The V call is TRBV6-1, the J call TRBJ2-2, with 10 bases aligning to TRBD2. J gave up 4 bases and V 2 bases, and 7 bases lay outside the gene matches. CDR1 MNHNS and CDR2 SASEGT come from the germline V gene. The CDR3 runs to 17 residues. The CDR3 DNA is TGTGCCAGCAGTGAACGGCCTAGCGGGAGCGGCACCGGGGAGCTGTTTTTT. Protein product: CASSERPSGSGTGELFF.

The J gene is TRBJ2-1, the V gene TRBV12-5, with D perhaps TRBD1 (5 bases). The V and J ends lost 1 base and 7 bases respectively, with 11 bases between them. CDR1 is LGHNT, CDR2 FRNRAP, per germline. This CDR3 region has 14 residues. The CDR3 coding sequence is TGTGCTAGTGGTTTGGAGGGAAAGGGGAATGAGCAGTTCTTC. Protein: CASGLEGKGNEQFF.

On this clone itself: The same CDR3 is also encoded by other DNA sequences in this sample. This chain connects TRBV7-9 to TRBJ2-5, with D unresolved. V shed 5 bases and J shed 4 bases, with 5 bases lying between them. Germline V lookup: CDR1 SEHNR, CDR2 FQNEAQ (reference sequence). The CDR3 length is 11 residues. The CDR3 DNA is TGTGCCAGCAGCCTAACAGAGACCCAGTACTTC. It codes for CASSLTETQYF.

The chain has TRBV29-1 and TRBJ1-5; TRBD1 matches 9 bases. Germline assignment: CDR1 SQVTM and CDR2 ANQGSEA. V was clipped by 0 bases and J by 11 bases; unmatched bases: 14. The CDR3 has 16 residues. Here the CDR3 reads CSVEDRTGTGSRSQHF. CDR3 DNA sequence: TGCAGCGTTGAAGATCGTACCGGGACAGGGTCCCGATCCCAGCATTTT.

The V call is TRBV7-2, the J call TRBJ2-3, with 8 bases fitting TRBD2. Trimming at V came to 5 bases and at J to 2 bases, leaving 6 bases not matched to a gene. The CDR3 extends over 15 amino acids. Germline CDR1 is SGHTA and CDR2 is FQGNSA. The CDR3 sequence: CASSRPSGPTDTQYF. The CDR3 nucleotides are TGTGCCAGCAGCCGCCCTAGCGGGCCCACAGATACGCAGTATTTT. The whole variable domain, remainder taken from reference TRBV7-2 and TRBJ2-3, is GAGVSQSPSNKVTEKGKDVELRCDPISGHTALYWYRQSLGQGLEFLIYFQGNSAPDKSGLPSDRFSAERTGGSVSTLTIQRTQQEDSAVYLCASSRPSGPTDTQYFGPGTRLTVL.

The J gene is TRBJ2-2, the V gene TRBV5-8; TRBD2 might be the D (5 bases). V gave up 2 bases and J gave up 2 bases, with 10 bases separating them. The CDR3 is 15 amino acids. Germline assignment: CDR1 SGHTS and CDR2 YDEGEE. The CDR3 nucleotides are TGTGCCAGCAGCTTAAGGACTTACAACACCGGGGAGCTGTTTTTT. Translation: CASSLRTYNTGELFF.

This chain joins TRBV14 and TRBJ1-1, with D perhaps TRBD1 (6 bases). Per germline, CDR1 SGHDN and CDR2 FVKESK. This CDR3 comprises 15 residues. Trimming shortened V by 0 bases and J by 5 bases, and 13 bases separated the two germline ends. As DNA, the CDR3 is TGTGCCAGCAGCCAAGACTACAGGGTAACGACTGAAGCTTTCTTT. It translates to CASSQDYRVTTEAFF.

The chain combines TRBV5-1 with TRBJ2-5; 13 positions match TRBD2. Germline CDR1 reads SGHRS; CDR2 reads YFSETQ. CDR3 size: 16 residues. Trimming removed 4 bases from V and 9 bases from J; junction bases left unmatched: 12. CDR3 DNA: TGCGCCAGCAGCCCACGGACTAGCGGGGGCAGTGGGGCCCAGTACTTC. Amino acids: CASSPRTSGGSGAQYF.

The chain links TRBV30 to TRBJ2-2, with TRBD2 matching 8 bases. The ends lost 3 bases at V and 5 bases at J; junction bases unmatched: 14. From germline, CDR1 is GTSNPN and CDR2 SVGIG (reference sequence). The CDR3 extends over 17 amino acids. The chain's CDR3 is CAWRPPTPGLVTGELFF. The CDR3 DNA follows: TGTGCCTGGAGACCCCCAACCCCGGGACTAGTAACCGGGGAGCTGTTTTTT.

The chain uses TRBV7-2 and TRBJ2-1; possibly TRBD2 for D (5 bases). CDR3 length: 15 amino acids. Germline V gene lookup returns CDR1 SGHTA and CDR2 FQGNSA. Between the trimmed V and J ends, which lost 8 bases and 0 bases, there was a span of 14 bases. The chain's CDR3 is CASLQAAPSYNEQFF. The CDR3 coding sequence is TGTGCCAGCTTACAAGCGGCACCCTCCTACAATGAGCAGTTCTTC.

This chain connects TRBV2 to TRBJ1-1; TRBD1 matches 10 bases. V gave up 4 bases and J gave up 5 bases; unmatched junction bases: 7. The germline V gene has CDR1 SNHLY and CDR2 FYNNEI. The CDR3 extends over 15 amino acids. The CDR3 loop reads CASSGDRGGGTEAFF. The CDR3 coding sequence is TGTGCCAGCAGTGGGGACAGGGGAGGAGGGACTGAAGCTTTCTTT.

V usage is TRBV7-6 and J usage is TRBJ2-7, with 10 bases lining up with TRBD1. With V trimmed by 9 bases and J by 4 bases, 15 bases remained unmatched. The V gene's germline CDR1 is SGHVS and CDR2 FNYEAQ. The CDR3 sequence is 16 residues long. The CDR3 DNA reads TGTGCCAGTCCGCCACCGAACGACAGGGGGCCTTACGAGCAGTACTTC. The encoded protein is CASPPPNDRGPYEQYF.

The rearrangement joins TRBV5-1 to TRBJ2-5; D not resolved. V shed 2 bases and J shed 5 bases, with 10 bases lying between them. The CDR3 is 13 amino acids. Germline CDR1 is SGHRS and CDR2 is YFSETQ. The CDR3 reads CASSFGGTETQYF. CDR3 nucleotide sequence: TGCGCCAGCAGCTTCGGCGGTACGGAGACCCAGTACTTC.

The CDR3 sequence: CASSSDRAAGNTIYF. CDR3 nucleotides: TGTGCCAGCAGCTCCGACAGGGCCGCTGGAAACACCATATATTTT. The V call is TRBV7-2, the J call TRBJ1-3, with TRBD1 identical over 7 bases. This CDR3 region has 15 residues. After removal of 4 bases from V and 2 bases from J, the junction contained 5 bases not matched to a gene. Germline V gives CDR1 SGHTA, CDR2 FQGNSA. Using reference TRBV7-2 and TRBJ1-3 for the parts outside the CDR3, the full variable domain is GAGVSQSPSNKVTEKGKDVELRCDPISGHTALYWYRQSLGQGLEFLIYFQGNSAPDKSGLPSDRFSAERTGGSVSTLTIQRTQQEDSAVYLCASSSDRAAGNTIYFGEGSWLTVV.

This rearrangement joins TRBV6-6 to TRBJ2-1; 10 nucleotides line up with TRBD1. Losses at the gene ends were 7 bases for V and 5 bases for J; bases not matched to a gene: 11. The CDR3 extends over 16 amino acids. CDR1 MNHNY and CDR2 SVGAGI come from the germline V gene (reference sequence). Here the CDR3 DNA reads TGTGCCAGCAACAAGGGCGAGACAGGGGGCAACAATGAGCAGTTCTTC. As protein: CASNKGETGGNNEQFF.

The chain joins TRBV9 to TRBJ1-2, with 8 bases matching TRBD1. The CDR3 consists of 17 residues. CDR1 and CDR2 from the germline V gene are SGDLS and YYNGEE. The V gene end was trimmed by 0 bases and the J gene end by 3 bases; junction bases not matched to a gene: 10. CDR3 DNA: TGTGCCAGCAGCGTAGCTCCAGCCGACAGGGGCGACTATGGCTACACCTTC. It codes for CASSVAPADRGDYGYTF.

The J gene is TRBJ1-5, the V gene TRBV28, with D maybe TRBD1 (6 bases). The germline CDR1 and CDR2 sequences are MDHEN and SYDVKM. The CDR3 extends over 14 amino acids. The V and J ends lost 5 bases and 6 bases respectively, with 14 bases between them. CDR3 coding DNA: TGTGCCAGCAGTCCGGGGGGGGCGGGTCAGCCCCAGCATTTT. Protein sequence: CASSPGGAGQPQHF.

V and J are TRBV9 and TRBJ1-1; D is perhaps TRBD1 (5 bases). The germline CDR1 and CDR2 sequences are SGDLS and YYNGEE. V dropped 3 bases and J dropped 1 base, with 7 bases sitting between them. The CDR3 consists of 13 residues. The CDR3 bases are TGTGCCAGCAGCGGCAGGGAGAACACTGAAGCTTTCTTT. Translated: CASSGRENTEAFF.

This chain connects TRBV27 to TRBJ2-4; D is uncertain. Germline CDR1 MNHEY, CDR2 SMNVEV (reference sequence). The CDR3 is 13 amino acids. With 10 bases removed from V and 6 bases from J, the gap between germline ends came to 16 bases. The CDR3 DNA sequence: TGTGCCACCAGCTCGGGTAACGCAAACATTCAGTACTTC. Its protein is CATSSGNANIQYF.

This clone was counted between two and nine times. The chain employs TRBV5-4 and TRBJ1-5; 7 positions match TRBD1. The trim removed 3 bases at V and 8 bases at J, leaving 5 bases unmatched. The CDR3 spans 13 residues. Per the germline V gene, CDR1 is SGHNT and CDR2 is YYREEE (reference sequence). CDR3 in DNA: TGTGCCAGCAGCTCCGGGACAGCCGAGCCCCAGCATTTT. Translating it yields CASSSGTAEPQHF.

V usage is TRBV19 and J usage is TRBJ2-2; D unclear. This CDR3 spans 17 amino acids. The V end lost 3 bases, the J end lost 4 bases, and 18 bases lay between the germline ends. Germline CDR1 reads LNHDA; CDR2 reads SQIVND (reference sequence). The CDR3 protein is CASSMRVYPYGTGELFF. CDR3 coding DNA: TGTGCCAGTAGTATGCGCGTCTACCCCTACGGCACCGGGGAGCTGTTTTTT.